This section outlines one TCR beta chain sequence together with its context. Its antigen is currently unknown. CDR1 is SGHTA, CDR2 FQGNSA, per germline. CDR3 length: 13 amino acids. Trimming left V 5 bases short and J 9 bases short, with 14 bases between. Sequencing was performed with immunoSEQ multiplex PCR; in TCRdb, only in-frame clones are kept and a portion is missing. This repertoire shows around 130,000 clones, 80% to 90% found once; its top ten account for around a tenth. This sample was taken from a study of T cell responses to AZD1222 COVID-19 vaccine. Second-dose recipients at about 4 or about 12 weeks were treated as one pooled group. Findings of the study overall: Donor demographics were predominantly white British with a female majority; clonal diversity may be underestimated.

The sequenced sample was peripheral blood, obtained 28 days after the second AZD1222 dose. This sequence originates from an adult who received the AZD1222 COVID-19 vaccine. The J gene is TRBJ2-1, the V gene TRBV7-2; no clear D gene. CDR3 sequence (DNA): TGTGCCAGCAGCGTTGCCTCGGGCGGTGAGCAGTTCTTC. This translates into CASSVASGGEQFF.